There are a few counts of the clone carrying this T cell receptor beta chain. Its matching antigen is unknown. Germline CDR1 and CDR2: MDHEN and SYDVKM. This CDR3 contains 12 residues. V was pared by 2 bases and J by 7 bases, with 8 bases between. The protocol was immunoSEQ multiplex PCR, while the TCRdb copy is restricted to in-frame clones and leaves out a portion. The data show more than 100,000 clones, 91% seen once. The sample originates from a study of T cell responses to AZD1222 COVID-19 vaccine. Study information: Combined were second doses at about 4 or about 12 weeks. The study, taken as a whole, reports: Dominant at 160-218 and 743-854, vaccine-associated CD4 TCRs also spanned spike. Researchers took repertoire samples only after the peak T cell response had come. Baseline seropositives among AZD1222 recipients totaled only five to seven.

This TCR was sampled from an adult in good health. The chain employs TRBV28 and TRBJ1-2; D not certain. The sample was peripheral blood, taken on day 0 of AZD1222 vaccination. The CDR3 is CASSLGVIGYTF. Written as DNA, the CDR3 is TGTGCCAGCAGTTTAGGCGTGATTGGCTACACCTTC.